The 19 T cell receptor beta chains presented below share a single source sample, sequenced in a study of blood T cells in healthy people across ages. Together with a sample-barcoded 5' primer, a J-beta primer mix was included in a second PCR lasting roughly 6 to 12 cycles. Each CDR3 protein gets one entry after TCRdb re-called the 5' RACE reads with MiXCR. The sample shows about 680,000 distinct CDR3 sequences, roughly 49% of them seen only once. Sample: blood. These TCRs come from a woman aged 55-69 years in good health.

The chain links TRBV7-9 to TRBJ2-7; D is perhaps TRBD1 (5 bases). This CDR3 comprises 11 residues. The germline V gene has CDR1 SEHNR and CDR2 FQNEAQ (reference sequence). V was trimmed by 7 bases and J by 7 bases, leaving 11 bases between them. DNA of the CDR3: TGTGCCAGCACCTATGGACAAGAGCAGTACTTC. This codes for CASTYGQEQYF.

This sequence joins TRBV29-1 and TRBJ2-1; 7 nucleotides line up with TRBD2. Germline V gene sequence: CDR1 SQVTM, CDR2 ANQGSEA. This CDR3 is built from 14 residues. The ends lost 7 bases at V and 7 bases at J; junction bases unmatched: 13. The CDR3 region has the DNA TGCAGCGCATGCGGGACTATACCGTGGAATGAGCAGTTCTTC. As protein: CSACGTIPWNEQFF.

Remarks on this clonotype: The junction does not match germline at one end; this may be a read error. This chain connects TRBV9 to TRBJ1-3; possible D gene TRBD1, 5 bases. The CDR3 runs to 16 residues. Germline loops: CDR1 SGDLS, CDR2 YYNGEE. In DNA form, the CDR3 reads TGTGCCAGCAGCGTAGAGGGACGGAGCTCTGGAGACACCATATATTTT. The encoded protein is CASSVEGRSSGDTIYF.

This sequence joins TRBV7-9 and TRBJ1-5; a possible D gene is TRBD1 (5 bases). Looked up from germline, CDR1 is SEHNR and CDR2 is FQNEAQ (reference sequence). CDR3 length: 15 residues. The V gene lost 3 bases and the J gene lost 7 bases, with 16 bases spanning the gap. The CDR3 nucleotides are TGTGCCAGCAGCTTGGGTGACAGACGGGAGCAGCCCCAGCATTTT. Amino acids: CASSLGDRREQPQHF.

Comment on this clonotype: A clone one base away is much larger, so this may be a read error. The chain uses TRBV18 and TRBJ2-4, with 9 positions matching TRBD1. TRBJ2-5 explains the end of the DNA better; the J call may be wrong. Germline CDR1 and CDR2: KGHSH and LQKENI. This CDR3 contains 14 residues. The CDR3 nucleotides read TGTGCCGGCTCACCGGGACAGGGTATGGAGACCCAGTACTTC. It yields the protein CAGSPGQGMETQYF.

The chain joins TRBV20-1 to TRBJ1-1; D might be TRBD1 (5 bases). The germline gives CDR1 DFQATT, CDR2 SNEGSKA (reference sequence). Trimming removed 5 bases from V and 8 bases from J, with 21 bases in between. CDR3 length: 14 residues. CDR3 sequence reads: CSAVTGKPVLEAFF. CDR3 DNA: TGCAGTGCTGTTACAGGAAAACCTGTTTTGGAAGCTTTCTTT.

This clonotype has a handful of counts. The J gene is TRBJ2-6, the V gene TRBV6-5; the D gene is possibly TRBD2 (6 bases). Germline V CDR1 and CDR2: MNHEY, SVGAGI. Trimming removed 2 bases at V and 0 bases at J, with 8 bases between. This CDR3 has 16 residues. The CDR3 DNA reads TGTGCCAGCAGTTACGGGGACTTCTCTGGGGCCAACGTCCTGACTTTC. This encodes CASSYGDFSGANVLTF.

The chain uses TRBV6-1 and TRBJ1-4; 12 nucleotides agree with TRBD1. CDR1 is MNHNS, CDR2 SASEGT, per germline. The length of the CDR3 is 17 residues. V gave up 4 bases and J gave up 5 bases; unmatched junction bases: 8. The CDR3 coding sequence is TGTGCCAGCAGTGCGGGACAGGGGGCTAACAGGAATGAAAAACTGTTTTTT. This gives the protein CASSAGQGANRNEKLFF.

V is TRBV7-2 and J is TRBJ2-7, with 11 bases fitting TRBD1. Trimming cost V 5 bases and J 3 bases; bases outside gene matches: 9. CDR1 is SGHTA and CDR2 is FQGNSA in the germline V gene. CDR3 length: 16 amino acids. The CDR3 is CASSQGAGTGGYEQYF. The CDR3 nucleotides read TGTGCCAGCAGCCAGGGGGCCGGGACAGGGGGCTACGAGCAGTACTTC.

The V and J genes are TRBV20-1 and TRBJ2-1, with TRBD1 matching 12 bases. The CDR3 is made up of 14 amino acids. Trimming took 6 bases from V and 9 from J; bases not matched to a gene: 9. Germline CDR1 reads DFQATT; CDR2 reads SNEGSKA (reference sequence). The CDR3 spells CSADRDRGLGEQFF. CDR3 bases: TGCAGTGCAGACCGGGACAGGGGGCTCGGTGAGCAGTTCTTC.

The chain combines TRBV7-2 with TRBJ2-7, with TRBD2 matching over 13 bases. This CDR3 region has 14 residues. Germline V gene data show CDR1 as SGHTA and CDR2 as FQGNSA. The ends lost 6 bases at V and 4 bases at J; junction bases unmatched: 3. DNA of the CDR3: TGTGCCAGCAGAGGACTAGCGGGAGTTTACGAGCAGTACTTC. Residues: CASRGLAGVYEQYF.

The rearrangement joins TRBV5-1 to TRBJ2-1; the match to TRBD2 covers 15 bases. J lost 1 base, V lost 3 bases, and 2 bases had no gene match. The CDR3 contains 17 residues. Germline values: CDR1 SGHRS, CDR2 YFSETQ. CDR3 bases: TGCGCCAGCAGCTGGGGACTAGCGGGAGGTTCCTACAATGAGCAGTTCTTC. Encoded protein: CASSWGLAGGSYNEQFF.

The table lists this clonotype with a few counts. The chain links TRBV7-8 to TRBJ2-2; tentative D call: TRBD2 (7 bases). The germline CDR1 and CDR2 sequences are SGHVS and FQNEAQ. Between the trimmed V and J ends, which lost 1 base and 0 bases, there was a span of 18 bases. This CDR3 has 19 residues. The CDR3 region is CASSLVSRGGGTNTGELFF. As DNA, the CDR3 is TGTGCCAGCAGCTTAGTTAGCCGAGGCGGGGGCACGAACACCGGGGAGCTGTTTTTT.

In the case of this clonotype: A junction end diverges from the germline sequence, so it may reflect a read error. The chain links TRBV29-1 to TRBJ1-1; a weak D match, TRBD1 (5 bases). Germline CDR1 is SQVTM and CDR2 is ANQGSEA. This CDR3 comprises 14 residues. The CDR3 sequence is CSVEGRQTNTEASF. CDR3 DNA: TGCAGCGTTGAGGGGCGACAGACGAACACTGAAGCTTCCTTT.

The chain has TRBV10-3 and TRBJ1-5, with D unclear. The germline gives CDR1 ENHRY, CDR2 SYGVKD. The CDR3 totals 13 residues. Trimming shortened V by 3 bases and J by 7 bases, and 10 bases separated the two germline ends. The DNA of the CDR3 is TGTGCCATCAGTGAAGACCGGCGGCAGCCCCAGCATTTT. This gives the protein CAISEDRRQPQHF.

The rearrangement links TRBV7-9 to TRBJ2-5, with 15 bases identical to TRBD2. The V gene end was trimmed by 7 bases and the J gene end by 5 bases; junction bases not matched to a gene: 8. This CDR3 has 16 amino acids. The germline V gene has CDR1 SEHNR and CDR2 FQNEAQ (reference sequence). The CDR3 DNA is TGTGCCAGCACTCCTGGACTAGCGGGAGGGGGTGAGACCCAGTACTTC. It is translated as CASTPGLAGGGETQYF.

This clonotype has a handful of counts. The genes are TRBV7-2 and TRBJ2-3, with D tentatively TRBD2 (6 bases). In germline, CDR1 is SGHTA, CDR2 FQGNSA. V was clipped by 5 bases and J by 1 base, with 13 bases between them. The CDR3 has 15 residues. CDR3 loop: CASSTERARTDTQYF. The CDR3 nucleotides read TGTGCCAGCAGCACGGAGCGGGCACGCACAGATACGCAGTATTTT.

The table lists this clonotype with a few counts. The chain links TRBV5-5 to TRBJ1-2; 10 nucleotides align to TRBD1. CDR3 length: 17 residues. V shed 5 bases, J shed 6 bases, and the junction held 16 bases outside the gene matches. The germline gives CDR1 SGHKS, CDR2 YYEKEE (reference sequence). The CDR3 DNA follows: TGTGCCAGCAGTAACCGGATACGCGGGACAGGGGTAGATGGCTACACCTTC. This translates into CASSNRIRGTGVDGYTF.

The table lists this clonotype with a few counts. CDR3 loop: CASSLLAGGIEGGSYNEQFF. CDR3 nucleotides: TGTGCCAGCAGTTTATTAGCGGGAGGGATAGAAGGTGGCTCCTACAATGAGCAGTTCTTC. J is TRBJ2-1 and V is TRBV28, with 11 bases lining up with TRBD2. The germline CDR1 and CDR2 sequences are MDHEN and SYDVKM. The V gene end was trimmed by 1 base and the J gene end by 0 bases; junction bases not matched to a gene: 11. The CDR3 length is 20 residues.